This note documents a single T cell receptor beta chain sequence. The data stem from a study of blood T cell repertoires in COVID-19. Whole-study context: Italy, Spain and the United States were the sources of the convalescent and acute COVID-19 samples. T cells, B-cell-depleted T cells, or PBMCs provided the cDNA or gDNA that served as material.

Trimming cost V 3 bases and J 3 bases, with 15 bases left between them. The CDR3 is 15 residues long. CDR1 is SEHNR, CDR2 FQNEAQ, per germline (reference sequence). Original analysis: Amplification of reference gene primers was used by the study to estimate nucleated cell counts. Measured with immunoSEQ multiplex PCR; TCRdb has only the in-frame clones, and not every one. V and J calls and clone size are given by that table; D and trimming were obtained from the DNA. This sample carries 300,000 to 350,000 clones, 87% of them seen once, and the ten largest clones take about 6.9%. The specimen sequenced was peripheral blood. This chain uses TRBV7-9 with TRBJ2-7, with D perhaps TRBD1 (5 bases). The receptor comes from a woman aged 50 to 60 with COVID-19, enrolled during active disease. CDR3 amino acids: CASSFARAGLYEQYF. The CDR3 coding sequence is TGTGCCAGCAGCTTCGCTCGGGCAGGGCTCTACGAGCAGTACTTC.